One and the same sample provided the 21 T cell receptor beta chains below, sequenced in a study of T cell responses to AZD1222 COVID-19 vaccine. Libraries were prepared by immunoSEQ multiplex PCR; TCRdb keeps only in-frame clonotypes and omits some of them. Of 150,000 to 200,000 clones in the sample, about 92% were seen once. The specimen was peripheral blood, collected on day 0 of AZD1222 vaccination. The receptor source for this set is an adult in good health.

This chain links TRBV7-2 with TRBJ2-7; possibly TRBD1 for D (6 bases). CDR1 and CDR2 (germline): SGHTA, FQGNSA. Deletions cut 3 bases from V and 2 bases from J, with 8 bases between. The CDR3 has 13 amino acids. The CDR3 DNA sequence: TGTGCCAGCAGCTTCCCAGGGGCCTACGAGCAGTACTTC. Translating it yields CASSFPGAYEQYF.

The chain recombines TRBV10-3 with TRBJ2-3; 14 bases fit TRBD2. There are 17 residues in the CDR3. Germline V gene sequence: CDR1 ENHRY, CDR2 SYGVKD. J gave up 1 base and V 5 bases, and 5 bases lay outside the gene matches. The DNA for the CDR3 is TGTGCCATCAGTAGGACTAGCGGGGGGTCCGGCACAGATACGCAGTATTTT. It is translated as CAISRTSGGSGTDTQYF.

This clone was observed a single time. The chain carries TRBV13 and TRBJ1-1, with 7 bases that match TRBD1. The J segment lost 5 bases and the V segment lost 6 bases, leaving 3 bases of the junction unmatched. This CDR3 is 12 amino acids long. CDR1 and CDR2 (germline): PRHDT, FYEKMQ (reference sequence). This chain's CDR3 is CASSGRGTEAFF. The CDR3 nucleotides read TGTGCCAGCAGTGGCAGGGGGACTGAAGCTTTCTTT.

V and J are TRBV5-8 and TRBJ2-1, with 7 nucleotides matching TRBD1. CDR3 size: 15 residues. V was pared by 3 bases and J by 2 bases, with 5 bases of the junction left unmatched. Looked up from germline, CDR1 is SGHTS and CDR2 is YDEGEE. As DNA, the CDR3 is TGTGCCAGCAGCTGGCGACAGGGTCCCTACAATGAGCAGTTCTTC. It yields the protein CASSWRQGPYNEQFF.

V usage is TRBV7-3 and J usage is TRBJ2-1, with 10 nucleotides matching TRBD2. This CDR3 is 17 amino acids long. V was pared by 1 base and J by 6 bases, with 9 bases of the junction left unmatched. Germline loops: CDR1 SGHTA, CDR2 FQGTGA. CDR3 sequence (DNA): TGTGCCAGCAGCTTAATGAGCGGGACTAGCGTATCCAATGAGCAGTTCTTC. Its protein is CASSLMSGTSVSNEQFF.

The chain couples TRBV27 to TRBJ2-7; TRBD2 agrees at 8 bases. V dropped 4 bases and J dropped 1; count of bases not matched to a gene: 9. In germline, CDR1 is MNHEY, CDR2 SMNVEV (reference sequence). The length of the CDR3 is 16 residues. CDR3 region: CASSSISGIVSYEQYF. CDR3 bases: TGTGCCAGCAGTTCGATTAGCGGGATAGTATCCTACGAGCAGTACTTC.

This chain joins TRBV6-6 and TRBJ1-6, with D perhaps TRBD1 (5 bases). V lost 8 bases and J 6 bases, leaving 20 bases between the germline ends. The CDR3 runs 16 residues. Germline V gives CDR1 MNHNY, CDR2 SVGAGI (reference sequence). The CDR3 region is CASSLGRAPGNSPLHF. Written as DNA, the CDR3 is TGTGCCAGCTCCTTGGGCAGGGCGCCCGGTAATTCACCCCTCCACTTT.

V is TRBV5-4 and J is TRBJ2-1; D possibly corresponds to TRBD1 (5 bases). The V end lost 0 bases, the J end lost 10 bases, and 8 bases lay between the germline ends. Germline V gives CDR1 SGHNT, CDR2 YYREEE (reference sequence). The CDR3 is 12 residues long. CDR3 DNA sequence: TGTGCCAGCAGCTTGGTGGACACGGAGCAGTTCTTC. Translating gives CASSLVDTEQFF. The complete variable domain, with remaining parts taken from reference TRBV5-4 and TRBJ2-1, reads ETGVTQSPTHLIKTRGQQVTLRCSSQSGHNTVSWYQQALGQGPQFIFQYYREEENGRGNFPPRFSGLQFPNYSSELNVNALELDDSALYLCASSLVDTEQFFGPGTRLTVL.

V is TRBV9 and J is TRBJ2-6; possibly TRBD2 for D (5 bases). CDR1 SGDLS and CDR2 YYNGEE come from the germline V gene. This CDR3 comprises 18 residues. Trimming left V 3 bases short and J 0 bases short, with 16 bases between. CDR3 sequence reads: CASSAHRSADSGANVLTF. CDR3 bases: TGTGCCAGCAGCGCACACCGATCAGCGGACTCTGGGGCCAACGTCCTGACTTTC.

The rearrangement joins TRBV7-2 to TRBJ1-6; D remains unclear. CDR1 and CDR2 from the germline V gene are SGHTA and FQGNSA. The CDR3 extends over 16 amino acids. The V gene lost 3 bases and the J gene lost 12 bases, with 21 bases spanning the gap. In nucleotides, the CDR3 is TGTGCCAGCAGCTTTGGGAGCCTTCAGGTCCCCAGACCCCTCCACTTT. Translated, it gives CASSFGSLQVPRPLHF. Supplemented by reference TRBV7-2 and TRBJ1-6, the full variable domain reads GAGVSQSPSNKVTEKGKDVELRCDPISGHTALYWYRQSLGQGLEFLIYFQGNSAPDKSGLPSDRFSAERTGGSVSTLTIQRTQQEDSAVYLCASSFGSLQVPRPLHFGNGTRLTVT.

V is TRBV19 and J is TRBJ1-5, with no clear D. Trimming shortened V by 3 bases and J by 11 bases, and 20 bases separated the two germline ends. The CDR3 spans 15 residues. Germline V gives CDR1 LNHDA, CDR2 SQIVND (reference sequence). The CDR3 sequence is CASSIYAGFRLAQHF. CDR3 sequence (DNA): TGTGCCAGTAGTATTTACGCGGGGTTCAGGTTAGCCCAGCATTTT.

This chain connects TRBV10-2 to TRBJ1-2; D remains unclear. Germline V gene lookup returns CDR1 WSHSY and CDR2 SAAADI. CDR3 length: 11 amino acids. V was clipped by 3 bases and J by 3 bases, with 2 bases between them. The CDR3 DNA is TGCGCCAGCAGTGACGACTATGGCTACACCTTC. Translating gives CASSDDYGYTF.

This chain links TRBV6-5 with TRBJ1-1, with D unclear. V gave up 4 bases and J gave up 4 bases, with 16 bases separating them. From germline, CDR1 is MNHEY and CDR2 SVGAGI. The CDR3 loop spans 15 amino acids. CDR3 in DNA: TGTGCCAGCAGTTCCCCGGCGCTTTTGGGCACTGAAGCTTTCTTT. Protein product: CASSSPALLGTEAFF.

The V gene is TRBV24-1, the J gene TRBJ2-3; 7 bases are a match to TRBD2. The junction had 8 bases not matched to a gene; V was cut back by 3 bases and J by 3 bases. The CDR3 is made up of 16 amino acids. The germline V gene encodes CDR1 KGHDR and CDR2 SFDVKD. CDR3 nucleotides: TGTGCCACCAGTGATCTGGGCAGGGAGGGGACAGATACGCAGTATTTT. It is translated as CATSDLGREGTDTQYF.

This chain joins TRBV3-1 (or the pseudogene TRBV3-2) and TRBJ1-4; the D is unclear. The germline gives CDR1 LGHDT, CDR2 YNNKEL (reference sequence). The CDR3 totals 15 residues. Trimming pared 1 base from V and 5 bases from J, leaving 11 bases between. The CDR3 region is CASSQVGGPNEKLFF. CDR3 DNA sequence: TGTGCCAGCAGCCAAGTAGGAGGGCCCAATGAAAAACTGTTTTTT.

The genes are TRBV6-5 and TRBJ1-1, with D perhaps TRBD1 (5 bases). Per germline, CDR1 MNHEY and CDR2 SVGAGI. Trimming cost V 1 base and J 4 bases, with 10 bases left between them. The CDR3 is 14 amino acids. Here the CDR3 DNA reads TGTGCCAGCAGTTACTACGTGGGGGGCACTGAAGCTTTCTTT. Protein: CASSYYVGGTEAFF.

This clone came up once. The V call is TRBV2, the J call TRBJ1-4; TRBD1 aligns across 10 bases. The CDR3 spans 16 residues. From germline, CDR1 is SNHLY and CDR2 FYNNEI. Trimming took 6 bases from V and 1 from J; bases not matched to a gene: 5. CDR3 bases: TGTGCCAGCAGGCGACAGGGGGCTGGAACTAATGAAAAACTGTTTTTT. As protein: CASRRQGAGTNEKLFF. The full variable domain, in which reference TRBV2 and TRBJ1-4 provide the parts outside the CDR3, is EPEVTQTPSHQVTQMGQEVILRCVPISNHLYFYWYRQILGQKVEFLVSFYNNEISEKSEIFDDQFSVERPDGSNFTLKIRSTKLEDSAMYFCASRRQGAGTNEKLFFGSGTQLSVL.

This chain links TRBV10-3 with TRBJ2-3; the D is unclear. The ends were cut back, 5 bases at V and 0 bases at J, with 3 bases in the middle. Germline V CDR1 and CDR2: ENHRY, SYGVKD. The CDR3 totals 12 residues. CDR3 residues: CAISSSTDTQYF. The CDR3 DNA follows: TGTGCCATCAGTTCTAGCACAGATACGCAGTATTTT.

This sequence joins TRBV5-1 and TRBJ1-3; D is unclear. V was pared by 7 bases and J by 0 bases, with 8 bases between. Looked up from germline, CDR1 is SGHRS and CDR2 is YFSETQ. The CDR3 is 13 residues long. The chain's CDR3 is CASRPSSGNTIYF. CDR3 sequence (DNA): TGCGCCAGCCGACCCAGCTCTGGAAACACCATATATTTT.

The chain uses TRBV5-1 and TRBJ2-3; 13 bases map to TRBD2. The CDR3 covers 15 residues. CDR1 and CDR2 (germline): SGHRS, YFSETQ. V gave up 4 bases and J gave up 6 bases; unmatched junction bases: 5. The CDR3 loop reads CASSTTSGGADTQYF. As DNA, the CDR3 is TGCGCCAGCAGCACAACTAGCGGGGGGGCGGATACGCAGTATTTT.

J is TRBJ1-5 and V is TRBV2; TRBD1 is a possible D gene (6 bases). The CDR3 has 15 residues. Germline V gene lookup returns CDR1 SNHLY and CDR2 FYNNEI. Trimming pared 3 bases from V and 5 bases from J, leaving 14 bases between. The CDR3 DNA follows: TGTGCCAGCAGTGAGGATTGGGGGGCGGATCAGCCCCAGCATTTT. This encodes CASSEDWGADQPQHF.